This T cell receptor beta chain derives from a study of T-cell reconstitution after alpha-beta-depleted transplantation in children. Study-level findings and limits: Elevated TCRbeta diversity at day 60 was traced, in some patients, to surviving recipient T cells and thymic progenitors. The origin of alpha-beta T cells about two months after transplant was reportedly several hundred expanded graft clones. After one year, T-cell counts and TCRbeta diversity mostly came from new T cells.

It was with unique molecular identifiers that the TCRbeta library was prepared. TCRdb re-called the PCR reads with MiXCR, one entry per CDR3 protein. Of fewer than 1 million distinct CDR3 sequences listed, 15% to 20% are singletons. This clonotype was seen repeatedly, ten times or more. The target antigen is unknown. Germline values: CDR1 SGDLS, CDR2 YYNGEE. V lost 7 bases to trimming and J lost 3 bases, with 14 bases between them. CDR3 length equals 14 residues. Sequenced here: PBMCs, mostly from graft donor cells, sampled 360 days after TCRalphabeta/CD19-depleted stem cell transplant. The TCR sequence derives from a male patient younger than 18 who had a stem cell transplant for acute lymphoblastic leukemia, so the T cells may come from the graft donor. V and J are TRBV9 and TRBJ2-1; perhaps TRBD2 as D (6 bases). The CDR3 nucleotides read TGTGCCAGCGGAACCGGGAGAAGCTACAATGAGCAGTTCTTC. Translating it yields CASGTGRSYNEQFF.